This T cell receptor beta chain was captured in a study of OX40 agonist ivuxolimab in advanced cancers. Whole-study findings and limits: No antigen was identified for the clonally expanded peripheral T cells. At 0.1 to 3.0 mg/kg, CD4+ and CD8+ blood T cells expanded clonally by week 6.

Autoimmune disease history or systemic immunosuppression disqualified patients. This clone was counted only a few times. Its antigen is currently unknown. The germline CDR1 and CDR2 sequences are LGHNA and YSLEER. The V end was cut by 1 base, the J end by 2 bases, with 12 bases between. This CDR3 contains 15 residues. Only in-frame clones appear in the TCRdb table, and some are missing; sequencing was by immunoSEQ multiplex PCR. The sample yields 100,000 to 150,000 clones, under 95% seen once. This chain connects TRBV4-3 to TRBJ2-7; D not resolved. The starting material was CD4+ or CD8+ T cells sorted from blood, obtained in a trial of the OX40 agonist ivuxolimab. The clonotype originates from an adult with an advanced solid tumor such as melanoma, head and neck, liver or kidney cancer. As DNA, the CDR3 is TGCGCCAGCAGCCAAGGTAAGACTGTGCCCTACGAGCAGTACTTC. This encodes CASSQGKTVPYEQYF.